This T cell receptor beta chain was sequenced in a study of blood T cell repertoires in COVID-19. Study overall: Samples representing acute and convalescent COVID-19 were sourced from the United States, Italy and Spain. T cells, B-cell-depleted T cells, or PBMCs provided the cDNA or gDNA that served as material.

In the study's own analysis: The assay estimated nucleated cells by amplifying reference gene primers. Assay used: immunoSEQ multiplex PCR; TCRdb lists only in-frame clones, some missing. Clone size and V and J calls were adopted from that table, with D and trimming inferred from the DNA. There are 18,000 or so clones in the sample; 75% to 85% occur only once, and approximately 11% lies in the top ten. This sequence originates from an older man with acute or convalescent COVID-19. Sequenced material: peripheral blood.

CDR3 coding DNA: TGTGCCAGCAGCGTAGGGATCCCGGGCACTGAAGCTTTCTTT. It translates to CASSVGIPGTEAFF. This rearrangement joins TRBV9 to TRBJ1-1; D remains unclear. CDR3 size: 14 residues. Looked up from germline, CDR1 is SGDLS and CDR2 is YYNGEE. Trimming removed 0 bases at V and 4 bases at J, with 10 bases between.